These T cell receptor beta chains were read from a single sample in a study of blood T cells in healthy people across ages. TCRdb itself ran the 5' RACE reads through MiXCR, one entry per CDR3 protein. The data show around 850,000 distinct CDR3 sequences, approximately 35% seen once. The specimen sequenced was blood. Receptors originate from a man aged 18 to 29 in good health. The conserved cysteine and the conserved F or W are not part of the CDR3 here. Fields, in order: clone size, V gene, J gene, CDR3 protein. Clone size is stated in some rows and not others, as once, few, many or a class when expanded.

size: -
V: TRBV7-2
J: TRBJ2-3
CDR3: ASSLVPLSGEDTQY

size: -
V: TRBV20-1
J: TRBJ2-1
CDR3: SARDLGLAGGNEQF

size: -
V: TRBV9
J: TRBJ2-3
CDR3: ASSAVPGPYSTDTQY

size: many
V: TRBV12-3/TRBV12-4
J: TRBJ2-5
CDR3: ASSLGFQETQY

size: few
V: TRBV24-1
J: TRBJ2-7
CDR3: ATSEVTGRTPSYEQY

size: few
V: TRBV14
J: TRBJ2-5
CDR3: ASSPLEGGQETQY

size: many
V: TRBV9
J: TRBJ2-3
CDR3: ASSVAGRTDTQY

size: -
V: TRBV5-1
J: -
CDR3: ASSSEGNIQY

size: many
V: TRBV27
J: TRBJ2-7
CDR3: ASSGTGSYEQY

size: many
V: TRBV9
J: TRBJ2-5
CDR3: ASSVAPRSGGEETQY

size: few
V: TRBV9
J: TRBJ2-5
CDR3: ASSVEWDRDQETQY

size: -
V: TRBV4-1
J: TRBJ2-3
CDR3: ASSLPRATSTDTQY

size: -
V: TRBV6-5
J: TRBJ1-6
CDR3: ASSYQGSETHH

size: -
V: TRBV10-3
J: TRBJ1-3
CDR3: AISEARGRSLDTGNTIY

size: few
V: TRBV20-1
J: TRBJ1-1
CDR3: SARDAGMSENTEAF

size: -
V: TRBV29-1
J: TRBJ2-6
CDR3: SVEDRDTRSGVNVPT

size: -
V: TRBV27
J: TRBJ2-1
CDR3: ASSRQSWNEQF

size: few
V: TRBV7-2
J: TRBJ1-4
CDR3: ASSFPKTGTSHEKLF

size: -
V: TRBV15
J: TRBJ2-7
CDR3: ATSRDREAGSYEQY

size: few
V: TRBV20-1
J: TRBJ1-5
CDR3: SAREGDQPQH

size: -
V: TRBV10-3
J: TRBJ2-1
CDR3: ATSEGIANEQF

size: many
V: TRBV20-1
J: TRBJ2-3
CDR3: SARRELAGGPLTDTQY

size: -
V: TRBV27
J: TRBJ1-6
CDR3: ASSGSQRYNSPLH

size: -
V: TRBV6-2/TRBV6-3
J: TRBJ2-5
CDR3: ASSPNGGLETQY

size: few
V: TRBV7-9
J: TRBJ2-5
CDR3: ASSLGGVEYQETQY

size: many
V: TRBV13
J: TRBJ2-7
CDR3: ASSLGPGEQY

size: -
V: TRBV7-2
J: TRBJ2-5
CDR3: ASSPLAGAGETQY

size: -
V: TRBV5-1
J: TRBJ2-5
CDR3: ASSLDVSETQY

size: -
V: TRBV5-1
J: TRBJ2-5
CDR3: ASSLGDGFRVNEQY

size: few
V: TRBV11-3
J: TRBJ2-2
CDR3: ASSLGTLTGELF

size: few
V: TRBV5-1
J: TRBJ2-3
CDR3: ASRDRTDTQY

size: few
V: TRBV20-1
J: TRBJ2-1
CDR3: SAPSGGADNEQF

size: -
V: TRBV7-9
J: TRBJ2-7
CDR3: ASSSTDNYEQY

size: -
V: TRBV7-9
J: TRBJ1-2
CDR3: ASNPGGLINGYT

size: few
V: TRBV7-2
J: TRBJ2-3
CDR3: ASSSWTASTDTQY

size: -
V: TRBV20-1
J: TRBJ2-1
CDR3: SARGFQRSYNEQF

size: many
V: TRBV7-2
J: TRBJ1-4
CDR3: ASSLAGNRVGEKLF

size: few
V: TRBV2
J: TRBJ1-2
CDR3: ASIEGGNYGYT

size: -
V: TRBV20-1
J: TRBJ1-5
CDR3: SASSYNWAENQPQH

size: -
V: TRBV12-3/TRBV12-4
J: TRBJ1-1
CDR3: ASSPSTGGIEAF

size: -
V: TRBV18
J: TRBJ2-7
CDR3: ASSCSEELDSSSYEQY

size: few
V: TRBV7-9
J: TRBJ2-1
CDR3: ASNRATSYNEQF

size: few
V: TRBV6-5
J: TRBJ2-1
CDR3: ASSRLDSYNEQF

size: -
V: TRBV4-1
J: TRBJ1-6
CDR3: ATRTGGSPLH

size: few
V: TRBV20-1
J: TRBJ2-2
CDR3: SATKGLSNTGELF